Listed here is a single TCR beta chain. Its recognized antigen is unknown. No much larger clone is present one base from it, and per-base qualities are unavailable. The CDR3 runs 14 residues from the cysteine to the phenylalanine. This entry keeps only the CDR3 DNA: 42 bases, framed from base 1. V drops 3 bases and J drops 4 bases, leaving 15 bases in between. Based on the germline V gene (reference sequence), the CDR1 and CDR2 sequences are GTSNPN and SVGIG. TCR CDR3 regions were amplified from genomic DNA by multiplex PCR using the deep immunoSEQ assay. Genomic DNA extracted from each cell subset was distributed evenly over all wells of several immunoSEQ 96-well plates, and each plate served as one replicate. For sorted subsets, around 0.2 ug of genomic DNA, equivalent to roughly 30,000 T cell genomes, went into each replicate PCR. The purified libraries were quantified using a Qubit 3.0 fluorometer, sized with a Bioanalyzer 2100, and then quantified again using the KAPA Library Quantification kit. A separate single-read 150-cycle Illumina NextSeq 550 flow cell was used to sequence each immunoSEQ 96-well plate. On the authors' methods: Because the immunoSEQ output included only junctional sequences and no quality scores, the filtering could not be the same as the filtering used for full-length reads. Sequences were annotated with PyIR, a Python wrapper for IgBLAST v1.9, using IMGT germline references to assign V/J genes and CDR3. Reads were filtered out if the reads had weak V/J assignments (E-value above 1e-6), no CDR3, stop codons, out-of-frame junctions, or ambiguous translated residues. V3J clonotypes were defined as sequences sharing the same inferred V gene, J gene, and CDR3 amino acid sequence. The percentage overlap between two repertoires was calculated by dividing the number of shared unique clonotypes by the size of the smaller repertoire. RTK rarefaction, the Chao1 estimator, and Recon v2.1 estimates of unobserved clonotypes were used to assess repertoire richness. Generation probabilities were computed with OLGA for all TCRbeta clonotypes obtained by the gDNA method from several donors. What TCRdb holds here is the immuneACCESS table cut down to in-frame rearrangements. Part of the clones is not present; checked against another copy, under half of the missing clones reflect an unresolved V gene, and the others are unexplained. Clone size and V and J calls were adopted from that table, with D and trimming inferred from the DNA. The sample includes more than 2 million clones, with 85% to 95% observed a single time. Jointly, the top ten make up 0.13% of the sample.

The sample comes from a study of shared clonotypes between healthy human individuals (dated by TCRdb to the early 2020s). Context from the whole study: The cohort included a few men and two women between 18 and 49 years of age. Blood TCR repertoires of five healthy adults were deeply sequenced to estimate repertoire size and the extent of clonotype sharing between individuals. Per donor, three plates each were used for CD4 naive and CD4 memory, two for CD8 naive, and one for CD8 memory. Between about 0.85 and 10 billion PBMCs per donor were obtained by leukapheresis. Libraries were prepared and TCR repertoires were sequenced by different laboratories using diverse techniques, in order to increase sequencing depth and limit assay-specific biases.

The donors were healthy, HIV-negative adults who had no recently reported acute infections or vaccinations. All donors were Caucasian adults living in Nashville, Tennessee, USA. CD4+ T cells were enriched through magnetic negative selection, after which naive cells were positively selected on CD45RA and the remaining negative fraction served as the memory subset. After blood collection by leukapheresis, PBMCs were isolated using Ficoll-Histopaque density gradient centrifugation and then cryopreserved in the vapor phase of liquid nitrogen. Analytical flow cytometry was used to check the purity and quantity of every magnetically sorted T cell population. Each sorted fraction had its genomic DNA isolated and then quantified by UV absorbance on a Nanodrop 2000c. The full study reports these points: When a few donors were compared, the shared fraction of clonotypes was about 5.5% for naive CD4, about 4% for naive CD8, more than 2% for memory CD4, and 0.35% to 0.4% for memory CD8. Because the study included only a small number of donors, the genetic and exposure-history diversity represented was limited. Even with the large sequencing depth, rarefaction of the sorted-subset datasets indicated that sequencing was incomplete. Compared with non-shared clonotypes, the clonotypes found in all four sorted-subset donors had higher generation probabilities. Sampling was restricted to blood, and TCR repertoires in tissue are likely to differ from TCR repertoires in blood. Pairwise subsampling led to the expectation that sequencing depth would affect the degree of clonotype sharing among donors. Naive subsets generally had larger estimated clonotype richness than memory subsets did.

The sequence came from a man younger than 30 in good health. This receptor chain uses TRBV30 and TRBJ1-2; no D gene can be assigned with confidence. Material for sequencing was naive CD4+ T cells sorted from blood. This specimen's cell subset or site label, per the study, means: CD45RA+ positively selected. The CDR3 corresponds to CAWSRLDSLYGYTF. The DNA reads TGTGCCTGGAGCAGACTGGACTCTCTCTATGGCTACACCTTC.